This TCR beta chain was sequenced for a study of post-analysis software for immune sequencing data. Study background: The disease courses spanned relapsing-remitting, secondary progressive and progressive-relapsing forms of multiple sclerosis. Study outcomes and limitations: People with multiple sclerosis had a significantly lower normalized Chao1 diversity than controls did. Under the F measure, samples that were prepared in one batch clustered strongly together. Five TRBV segments, including TRBV5-6, TRBV5-1 and TRBV20-1, were more frequent in patients than controls.

As concerns this clonotype: As yet, its antigen is unknown.

Germline-derived CDR1 and CDR2 are MNHEY and SVGEGT. Trimming left V 0 bases short and J 8 bases short, with 13 bases between. The CDR3 extends over 14 amino acids. TCR beta cDNA libraries had unique molecular identifiers. TCRdb itself ran the PCR reads through MiXCR, one entry per CDR3 protein. The data show around 400,000 distinct CDR3 sequences, roughly 35% seen once. The TCR comes from a girl aged 5 to 17 with multiple sclerosis. The sequencing sample was made of blood. V usage is TRBV6-2 or TRBV6-3 and J usage is TRBJ1-2; maybe TRBD1 (5 bases). The CDR3 DNA is TGTGCCAGCAGTTACTCGACGGGGACCAAGGGCTACACCTTC. Amino acids: CASSYSTGTKGYTF.